The following is a TCR beta chain sequence with its context. Its antigen is unknown. This specimen comes from a study of vaccination effects on CD4 cells after COVID-19. Antigen-specific CD4+ T cells were first expanded with viral peptide pools by the ViraFEST assay and only then sequenced. Once cultured for roughly nine days, the cells underwent separation to obtain CD4+ T cells. Two doses of BNT162b2 or mRNA-1273 vaccine were administered to participants. V was pared by 1 base and J by 2 bases, with 4 bases of the junction left unmatched. The CDR3 covers 15 residues. Some clones are missing from TCRdb's copy, which holds only in-frame ones; the method was immunoSEQ multiplex PCR. The sample contains 25,000 or so clones, more than 60% of which appear only once.

The sequence was obtained from a human donor who received a COVID-19 vaccine. The source was CD4+ T cells from PBMCs cultured with SARS-CoV-2 spike peptides, collected after COVID-19 vaccination. The chain combines TRBV23-1 with TRBJ2-7; 8 nucleotides line up with TRBD1. TRBV23-1 is an open reading frame, and its role is uncertain. CDR3 nucleotide sequence: TGCGCCAGCAGTCAATGGGACAGGTCGACCTACGAGCAGTACTTC. It specifies CASSQWDRSTYEQYF.